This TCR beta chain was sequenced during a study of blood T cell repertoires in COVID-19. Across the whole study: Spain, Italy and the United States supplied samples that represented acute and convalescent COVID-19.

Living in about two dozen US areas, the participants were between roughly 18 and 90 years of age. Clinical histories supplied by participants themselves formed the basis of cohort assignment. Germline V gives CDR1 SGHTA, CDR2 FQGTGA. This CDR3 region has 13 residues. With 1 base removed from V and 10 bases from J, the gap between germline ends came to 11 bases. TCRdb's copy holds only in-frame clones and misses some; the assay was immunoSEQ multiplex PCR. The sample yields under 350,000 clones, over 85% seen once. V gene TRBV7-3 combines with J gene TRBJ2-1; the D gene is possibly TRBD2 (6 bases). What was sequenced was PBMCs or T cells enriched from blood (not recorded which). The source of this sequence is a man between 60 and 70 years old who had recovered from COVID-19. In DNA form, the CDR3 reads TGTGCCAGCAGCTTAAGGGGGGATTTAGAGCAGTTCTTC. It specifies CASSLRGDLEQFF.